This T cell receptor beta chain came from a study of radiation and T cells in renal cell carcinoma. Clones were sequenced by immunoSEQ multiplex PCR, and TCRdb holds only the in-frame ones, with some missing. Here the sample spans about 65,000 clones, around 78% being singletons. This sample's time point: blood 2 weeks post-SBRT. Treatment: 15 Gy SBRT to primary tumor, nephrectomy 4 weeks later. CDR1 and CDR2 (germline): SGHKS, YYEKEE (reference sequence). Trimming took 4 bases from V and 4 from J, leaving 8 bases between them. This CDR3 has 12 amino acids. The material sequenced was blood, taken from a patient whose treatment included radiotherapy and nephrectomy. The chain recombines TRBV5-5 with TRBJ1-2, with D uncertain. This TCR was sampled from a man aged 60 to 75 with renal cell carcinoma. CDR3 residues: CASSPLTYGYTF. The CDR3 nucleotides read TGTGCCAGCAGCCCATTAACCTATGGCTACACCTTC. Looking up the rest from reference TRBV5-5 and TRBJ1-2 gives the full variable domain: DAGVTQSPTHLIKTRGQQVTLRCSPISGHKSVSWYQQVLGQGPQFIFQYYEKEERGRGNFPDRFSARQFPNYSSELNVNALLLGDSALYLCASSPLTYGYTFGSGTRLTVV.